The entry that follows covers one T cell receptor beta chain sequence. Its antigen remains unknown. This specimen comes from a study of CD8+ T cells in alopecia areata. Specified treatment: oral pan-JAK inhibitor, 5-10 mg twice daily. The investigators collected lesional scalp punch biopsies and peripheral blood from alopecia areata patients. cDNA serving as the sequencing template came from extracted, reverse transcribed RNA. Sequencing used immunoSEQ multiplex PCR; TCRdb keeps in-frame clones, though not all of them. The sample records approximately 110,000 clones, 56% being singletons. Study-wide results and limits: Tofacitinib produced a significant decrease in scalp clonality and in expanded CD8+ clones among the top 100. Researchers report lesional scalp, most notably alopecia totalis/universalis, outstripped normal scalp in clonality.

Germline values: CDR1 SEHNR, CDR2 FQNEAQ (reference sequence). This CDR3 comprises 14 residues. Deletions cut 6 bases from V and 1 base from J, with 13 bases between. The gene calls are TRBV7-9 and TRBJ2-7; D is possibly TRBD2 (6 bases). The TCR comes from a human donor with alopecia areata. The source material was CD4+ T cells sorted from blood, sampled at week 24, from a patient treated with tofacitinib. The DNA for the CDR3 is TGTGCCAGCAGACTAGGGACTGCGTCCTACGAGCAGTACTTC. Amino acids: CASRLGTASYEQYF.